The present T cell receptor beta chain was sequenced within a study of control samples from healthy donors and cancer patients. Only in-frame clones appear in the TCRdb table, and some are missing; sequencing was by immunoSEQ multiplex PCR. The table has roughly 76,000 clones, around 94% seen once. V lost 2 bases, J lost 3 bases, and 7 bases lay in between. Germline V gene lookup returns CDR1 MNHEY and CDR2 SMNVEV (reference sequence). The length of the CDR3 is 13 residues. V usage is TRBV27 and J usage is TRBJ1-2; no clear D gene. The receptor comes from a woman aged 18 to 35 in good health. The sequenced sample was blood. The CDR3 sequence is CASSLRQHYGYTF. The CDR3 DNA reads as TGTGCCAGCAGTTTAAGGCAGCACTATGGCTACACCTTC.